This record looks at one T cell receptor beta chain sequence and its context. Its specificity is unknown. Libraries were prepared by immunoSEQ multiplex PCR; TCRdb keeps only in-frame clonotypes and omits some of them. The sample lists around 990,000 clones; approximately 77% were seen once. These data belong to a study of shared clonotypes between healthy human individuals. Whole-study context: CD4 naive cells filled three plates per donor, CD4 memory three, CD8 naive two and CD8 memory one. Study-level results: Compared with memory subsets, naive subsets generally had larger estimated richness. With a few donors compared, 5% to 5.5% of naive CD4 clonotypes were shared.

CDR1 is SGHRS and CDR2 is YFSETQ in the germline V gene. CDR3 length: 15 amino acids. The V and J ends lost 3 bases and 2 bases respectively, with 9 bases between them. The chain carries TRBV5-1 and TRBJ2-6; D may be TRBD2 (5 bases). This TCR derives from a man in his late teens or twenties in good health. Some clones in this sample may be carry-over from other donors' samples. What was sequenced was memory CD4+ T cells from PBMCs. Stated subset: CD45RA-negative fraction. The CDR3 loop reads CASSYSGTGANVLTF. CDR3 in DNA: TGCGCCAGCAGCTACTCGGGGACTGGGGCCAACGTCCTGACTTTC.